A selection of T cell receptor beta chains follows, all from one sample in a study of blood T cell dynamics during melanoma immunotherapy. The data were produced by immunoSEQ multiplex PCR, yet TCRdb's version contains in-frame clones alone and is incomplete. The top ten clones hold 1.2% of a sample with about 8,500 clones, 70% to 85% of them seen once. The sample here was blood, taken from a patient treated with checkpoint blockade. The receptors originated from a human donor with melanoma. CDR3s include the opening cysteine and the closing phenylalanine or tryptophan. A D gene is named only where the DNA matches it firmly. Clone size is given for some rows only: seen once, a few or many times, or a class if the clone is expanded.

TRBD2	-	TRBV9	TRBJ2-5	17	TGTGCCAGCAGCCCTCCTCCGGGACTAGGAAGTTGGGAGACCCAGTACTTC	CASSPPPGLGSWETQYF
-	-	TRBV11-2	TRBJ1-1	15	TGTGCCAGCAGCCTCCGATATTACATGAACACTGAAGCTTTCTTT	CASSLRYYMNTEAFF
TRBD2	-	TRBV9	TRBJ2-7	15	TGTGCCAGCAGCCCTCAGGGAGGGAGATCCTACGAGCAGTACTTC	CASSPQGGRSYEQYF
TRBD1	-	TRBV6-4	TRBJ1-5	14	TGTGCCAGCAGGGGGACAGGGACCAATCAGCCCCAGCATTTT	CASRGTGTNQPQHF
TRBD1	-	TRBV5-1	TRBJ1-2	15	TGCGCCAGCAGCCTCGACGGACAGGGTGCCTATGGCTACACCTTC	CASSLDGQGAYGYTF
TRBD2	-	TRBV5-4	TRBJ2-3	16	TGTGCCAGCAGCTACCCAGCGGGAGGGCCTACAGATACGCAGTATTTT	CASSYPAGGPTDTQYF
-	once	TRBV5-1	TRBJ2-7	16	TGCGCCAGCAGCTTGGCCGGCTCCCAGAGGGCCTACGAGCAGTACTTC	CASSLAGSQRAYEQYF
TRBD1	-	TRBV6-1	TRBJ2-4	14	TGTGCCAGCTCACAGGGGGCAACCAAAAACATTCAGTACTTC	CASSQGATKNIQYF
-	-	TRBV6-1	TRBJ2-7	15	TGTGCCAGCAGTGCCCAGAAAGTGTCAGCCTACGAGCAGTACTTC	CASSAQKVSAYEQYF
-	-	TRBV2	TRBJ2-2	12	TGTGCCAGCAGCAAGACACCCGGGGAGCTGTTTTTT	CASSKTPGELFF
-	-	TRBV5-1	TRBJ1-1	15	TGCGCCAGCAGCTTGTTTTCTCAGCCCAACACTGAAGCTTTCTTT	CASSLFSQPNTEAFF
TRBD2	-	TRBV5-1	TRBJ2-3	16	TGCGCCAGCAGCTTCATCAGCGGGGGGAGCACAGATACGCAGTATTTT	CASSFISGGSTDTQYF
-	-	TRBV10-2	TRBJ1-2	12	TGCGCCGTCGCGAGGGACGGGTATGGCTACACCTTC	CAVARDGYGYTF
-	-	TRBV5-1	TRBJ2-7	13	TGCGCCAGCAGCGTTCCTTACAAGTCCGAGCAGTACTTC	CASSVPYKSEQYF
-	-	TRBV7-2	TRBJ1-1	15	TGTGCCAGCAGCTCCCGGGGAGGGGGAAACACTGAAGCTTTCTTT	CASSSRGGGNTEAFF
TRBD1	-	TRBV5-1	TRBJ1-6	15	TGCGCCAGCAGCTTGGAGCTAGGACAGGGTTCACCCCTCCACTTT	CASSLELGQGSPLHF
TRBD1	-	TRBV7-2	TRBJ2-7	15	TGTGCCAGCAGCCGCGGACCGGGACAGGGGTACGAGCAGTACTTC	CASSRGPGQGYEQYF
TRBD2	-	TRBV27	TRBJ2-3	15	TGTGCCAGCAGTTTGCCTAGCGGGACGCCCGGTACGCAGTATTTT	CASSLPSGTPGTQYF
-	-	TRBV6-1	TRBJ2-1	13	TGTGCCAGCAGAAAACAGGGAAGGAATGAGCAGTTCTTC	CASRKQGRNEQFF
TRBD2	-	TRBV7-2	TRBJ2-7	16	TGTGCCAGCAGCCCCTCTCGACTAGCGGTTAGGTACGAGCAGTACTTC	CASSPSRLAVRYEQYF
-	-	TRBV14	TRBJ1-6	14	TGTGCCAGCAGCCTGGAGGGGCGAGAATCACCCCTCCACTTT	CASSLEGRESPLHF
-	-	TRBV5-6	TRBJ2-1	15	TGTGCCAGCAGCCAGACGGTTAGCTCCTACAATGAGCAGTTCTTC	CASSQTVSSYNEQFF
-	-	TRBV6-5	TRBJ2-2	15	TGTGCCAGCAGCCCGCTGGCCGGGAAAACCGGGGAGCTGTTTTTT	CASSPLAGKTGELFF
-	-	TRBV5-1	TRBJ1-2	12	TGCGCCAGCAGCTTGGATCACCCCCCTTACACCTTC	CASSLDHPPYTF